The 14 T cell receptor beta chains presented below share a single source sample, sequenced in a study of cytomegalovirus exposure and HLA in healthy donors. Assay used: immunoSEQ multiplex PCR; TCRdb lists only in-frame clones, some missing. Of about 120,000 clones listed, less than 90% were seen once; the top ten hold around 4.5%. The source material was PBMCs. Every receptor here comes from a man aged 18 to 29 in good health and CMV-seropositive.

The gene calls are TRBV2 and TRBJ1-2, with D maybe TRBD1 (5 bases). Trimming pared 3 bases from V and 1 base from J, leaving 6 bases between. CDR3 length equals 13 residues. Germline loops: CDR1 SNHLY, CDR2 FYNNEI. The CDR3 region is CASSEGLNYGYTF. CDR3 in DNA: TGTGCCAGCAGTGAGGGACTTAACTATGGCTACACCTTC.

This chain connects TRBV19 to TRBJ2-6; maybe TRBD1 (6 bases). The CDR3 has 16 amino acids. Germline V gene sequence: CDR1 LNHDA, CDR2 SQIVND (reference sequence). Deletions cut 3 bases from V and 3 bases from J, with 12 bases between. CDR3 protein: CASSMQAGDGANVLTF. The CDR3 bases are TGTGCCAGTAGTATGCAGGCAGGGGATGGGGCCAACGTCCTGACTTTC.

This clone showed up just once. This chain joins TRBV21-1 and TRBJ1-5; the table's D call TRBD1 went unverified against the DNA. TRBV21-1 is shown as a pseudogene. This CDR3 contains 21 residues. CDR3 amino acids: CASSSRNAGQTCFYSNQPQHF. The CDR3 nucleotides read TGTGCCAGCAGCAGTCGAAACGCCGGACAGACTTGCTTTTATAGCAATCAGCCCCAGCATTTT.

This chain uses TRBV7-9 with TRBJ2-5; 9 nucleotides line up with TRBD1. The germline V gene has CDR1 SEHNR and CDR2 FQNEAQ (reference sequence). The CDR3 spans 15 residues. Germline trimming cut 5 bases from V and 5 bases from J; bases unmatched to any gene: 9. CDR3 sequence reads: CASSPDRGVVETQYF. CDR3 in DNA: TGTGCCAGCAGCCCGGACAGGGGAGTTGTTGAGACCCAGTACTTC.

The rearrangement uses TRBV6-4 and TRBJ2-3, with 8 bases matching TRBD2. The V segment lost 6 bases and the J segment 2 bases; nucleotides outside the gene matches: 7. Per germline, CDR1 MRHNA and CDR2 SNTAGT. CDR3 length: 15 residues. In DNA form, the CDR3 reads TGTGCCAGCAGCCGACTAGCGATGGCCACAGATACGCAGTATTTT. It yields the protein CASSRLAMATDTQYF.

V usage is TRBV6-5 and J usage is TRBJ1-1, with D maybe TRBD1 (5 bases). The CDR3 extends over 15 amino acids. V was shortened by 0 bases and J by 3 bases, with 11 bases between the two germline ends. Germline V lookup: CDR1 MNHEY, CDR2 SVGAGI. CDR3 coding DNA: TGTGCCAGCAGTTACTCGACCGGGGGGGACACTGAAGCTTTCTTT. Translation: CASSYSTGGDTEAFF.

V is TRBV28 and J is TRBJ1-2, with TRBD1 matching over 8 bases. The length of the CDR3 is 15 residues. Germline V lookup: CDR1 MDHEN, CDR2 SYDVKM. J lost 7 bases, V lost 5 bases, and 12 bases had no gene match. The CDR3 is CASSEGGQGAGGYTF. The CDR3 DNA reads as TGTGCCAGCAGTGAGGGGGGCCAGGGGGCAGGTGGCTACACCTTC.

The CDR3 DNA reads TGTGCCAGCAGCCAGCTAAGAGAGGACGAGCAGTACTTC. Residues: CASSQLREDEQYF. V gene TRBV14 combines with J gene TRBJ2-7; the D is unclear. Germline assignment: CDR1 SGHDN and CDR2 FVKESK. V lost 3 bases and J lost 5, with 11 bases in between. The CDR3 consists of 13 residues.

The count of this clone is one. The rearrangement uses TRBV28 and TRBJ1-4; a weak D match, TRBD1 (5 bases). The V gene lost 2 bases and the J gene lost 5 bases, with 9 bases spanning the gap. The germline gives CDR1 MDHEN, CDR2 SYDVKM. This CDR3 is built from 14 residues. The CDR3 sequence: CASSLEGRNEKLFF. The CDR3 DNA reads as TGTGCCAGCAGTTTAGAGGGGAGGAATGAAAAACTGTTTTTT. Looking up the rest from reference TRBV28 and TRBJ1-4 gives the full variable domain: DVKVTQSSRYLVKRTGEKVFLECVQDMDHENMFWYRQDPGLGLRLIYFSYDVKMKEKGDIPEGYSVSREKKERFSLILESASTNQTSMYLCASSLEGRNEKLFFGSGTQLSVL.

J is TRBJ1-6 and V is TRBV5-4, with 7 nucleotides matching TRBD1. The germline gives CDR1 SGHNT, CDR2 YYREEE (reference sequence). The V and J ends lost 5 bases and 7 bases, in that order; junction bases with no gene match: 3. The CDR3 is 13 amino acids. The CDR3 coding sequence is TGTGCCAGCAGACAGACAGGGAATTCACCCCTCCACTTT. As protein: CASRQTGNSPLHF.

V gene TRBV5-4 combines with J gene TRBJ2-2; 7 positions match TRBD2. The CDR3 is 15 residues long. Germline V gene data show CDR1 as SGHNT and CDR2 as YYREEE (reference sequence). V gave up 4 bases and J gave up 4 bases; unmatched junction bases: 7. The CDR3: CASSRRGESTGELFF. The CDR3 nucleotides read TGTGCCAGCAGCCGTCGGGGGGAGAGCACCGGGGAGCTGTTTTTT.

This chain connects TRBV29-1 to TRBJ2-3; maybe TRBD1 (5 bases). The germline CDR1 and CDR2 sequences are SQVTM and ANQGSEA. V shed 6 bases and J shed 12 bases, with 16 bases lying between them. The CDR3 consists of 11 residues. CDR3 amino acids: CSVRITQGQYF. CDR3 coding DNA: TGCAGCGTCCGGATCACCCAGGGTCAGTATTTT.

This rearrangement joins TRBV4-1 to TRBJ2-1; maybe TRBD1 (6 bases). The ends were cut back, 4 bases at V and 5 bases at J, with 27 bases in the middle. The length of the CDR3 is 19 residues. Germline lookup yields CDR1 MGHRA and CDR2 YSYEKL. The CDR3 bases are TGCGCCAGCAGCCCAAACCAAGATCTCCCCTACAGGGTGGACAATGAGCAGTTCTTC. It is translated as CASSPNQDLPYRVDNEQFF.

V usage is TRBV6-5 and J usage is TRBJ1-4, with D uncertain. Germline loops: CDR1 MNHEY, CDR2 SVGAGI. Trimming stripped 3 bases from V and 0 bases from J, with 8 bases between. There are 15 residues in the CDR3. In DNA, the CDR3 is TGTGCCAGCAGTTATGGACTTGCAACTAATGAAAAACTGTTTTTT. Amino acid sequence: CASSYGLATNEKLFF.